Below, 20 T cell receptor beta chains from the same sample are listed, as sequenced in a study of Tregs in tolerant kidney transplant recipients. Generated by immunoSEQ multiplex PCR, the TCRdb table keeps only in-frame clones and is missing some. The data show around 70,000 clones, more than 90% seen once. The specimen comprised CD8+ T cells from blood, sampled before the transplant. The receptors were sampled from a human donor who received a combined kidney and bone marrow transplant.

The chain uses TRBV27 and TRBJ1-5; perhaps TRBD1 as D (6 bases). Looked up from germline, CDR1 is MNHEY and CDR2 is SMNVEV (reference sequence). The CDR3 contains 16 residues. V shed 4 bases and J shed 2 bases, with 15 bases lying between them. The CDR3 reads CASSSRGPGGNQPQHF. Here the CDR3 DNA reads TGTGCCAGCAGTTCCCGCGGTCCAGGGGGCAATCAGCCCCAGCATTTT.

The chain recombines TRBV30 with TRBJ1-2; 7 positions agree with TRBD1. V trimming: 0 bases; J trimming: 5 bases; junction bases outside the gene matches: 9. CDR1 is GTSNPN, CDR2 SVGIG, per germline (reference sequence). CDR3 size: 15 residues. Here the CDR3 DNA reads TGTGCCTGGAGTGTACACAGGGGCCGGGCATATGGCTACACCTTC. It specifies CAWSVHRGRAYGYTF.

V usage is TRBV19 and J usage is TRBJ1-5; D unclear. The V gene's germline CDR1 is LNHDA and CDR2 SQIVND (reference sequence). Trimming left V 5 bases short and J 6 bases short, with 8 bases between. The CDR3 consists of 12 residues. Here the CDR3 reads CASSVTSQPQHF. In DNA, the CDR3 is TGTGCCAGTAGTGTAACAAGTCAGCCCCAGCATTTT.

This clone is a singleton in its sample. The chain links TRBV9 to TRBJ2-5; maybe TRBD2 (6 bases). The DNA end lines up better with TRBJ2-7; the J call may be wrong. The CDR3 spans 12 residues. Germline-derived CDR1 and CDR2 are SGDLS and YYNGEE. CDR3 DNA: TGTGCCAGCAGCAGCGGGCCCTTCGAGCAGTACTTC. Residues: CASSSGPFEQYF.

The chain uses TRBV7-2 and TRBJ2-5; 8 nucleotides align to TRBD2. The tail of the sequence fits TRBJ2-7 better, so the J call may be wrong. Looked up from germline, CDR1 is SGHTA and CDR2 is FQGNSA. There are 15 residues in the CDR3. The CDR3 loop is CASSFLSGKLYEQYF. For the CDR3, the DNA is TGTGCCAGCAGCTTTCTTAGCGGGAAACTCTACGAGCAGTACTTC.

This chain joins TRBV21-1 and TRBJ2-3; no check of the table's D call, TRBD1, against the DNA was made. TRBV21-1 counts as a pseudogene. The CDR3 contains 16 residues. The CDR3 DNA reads TGTGCCAGCAGCATATACAGGGCGCCCAGCACAGATACGCAGTATTTT. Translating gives CASSIYRAPSTDTQYF.

The CDR3 region has the DNA TGCAGCGTTGAAGACGTAGGACAGGGTTATACCGGGGAGCTGTTTTTT. Encoded protein: CSVEDVGQGYTGELFF. The chain employs TRBV29-1 and TRBJ2-2, with 8 bases identical to TRBD1. The germline V gene encodes CDR1 SQVTM and CDR2 ANQGSEA. J lost 5 bases, V lost 0 bases, and 8 bases had no gene match. There are 16 residues in the CDR3.

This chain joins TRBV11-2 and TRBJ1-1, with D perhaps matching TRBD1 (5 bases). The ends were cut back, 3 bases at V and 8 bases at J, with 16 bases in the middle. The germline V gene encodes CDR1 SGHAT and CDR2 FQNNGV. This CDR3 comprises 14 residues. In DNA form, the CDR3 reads TGTGCCAGCAGCTTTTACGGGTTGGGGCAAGAAGCTTTCTTT. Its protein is CASSFYGLGQEAFF.

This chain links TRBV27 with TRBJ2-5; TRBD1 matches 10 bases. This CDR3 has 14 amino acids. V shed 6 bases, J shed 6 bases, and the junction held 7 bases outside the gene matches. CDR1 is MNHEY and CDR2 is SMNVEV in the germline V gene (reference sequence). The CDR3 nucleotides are TGTGCCAGCAGCCGACGGACAGGGGGGAAGACCCAGTACTTC. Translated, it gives CASSRRTGGKTQYF.

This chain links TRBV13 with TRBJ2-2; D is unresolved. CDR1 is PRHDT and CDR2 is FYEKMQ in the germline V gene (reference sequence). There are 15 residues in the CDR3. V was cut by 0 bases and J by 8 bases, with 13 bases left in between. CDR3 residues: CASSLGPPPAGELFF. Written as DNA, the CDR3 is TGTGCCAGCAGCTTAGGCCCCCCGCCCGCGGGGGAGCTGTTTTTT. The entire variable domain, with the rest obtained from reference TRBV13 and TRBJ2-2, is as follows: AAGVIQSPRHLIKEKRETATLKCYPIPRHDTVYWYQQGPGQDPQFLISFYEKMQSDKGSIPDRFSAQQFSDYHSELNMSSLELGDSALYFCASSLGPPPAGELFFGEGSRLTVL.

CDR3 bases: TGTGCCAGCAGCCCCGGACAGGGCTACGAGCAGTACTTC. Translating it yields CASSPGQGYEQYF. V gene TRBV11-2 combines with J gene TRBJ2-5; 8 bases align to TRBD1. The J call is doubtful: the DNA matches TRBJ2-7 better. CDR3 length: 13 residues. Germline-derived CDR1 and CDR2 are SGHAT and FQNNGV.

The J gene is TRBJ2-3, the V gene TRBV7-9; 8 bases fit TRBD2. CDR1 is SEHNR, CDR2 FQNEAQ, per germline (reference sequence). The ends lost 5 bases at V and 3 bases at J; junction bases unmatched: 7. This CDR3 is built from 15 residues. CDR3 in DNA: TGTGCCAGCAGCGCCTTAGCGGGAAGTACAGATACGCAGTATTTT. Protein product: CASSALAGSTDTQYF.

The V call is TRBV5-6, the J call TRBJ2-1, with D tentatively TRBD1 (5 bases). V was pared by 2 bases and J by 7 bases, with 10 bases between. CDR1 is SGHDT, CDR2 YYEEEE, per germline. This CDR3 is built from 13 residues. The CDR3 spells CASSFSGSNEQFF. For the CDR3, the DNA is TGTGCCAGCAGCTTCTCAGGGTCTAATGAGCAGTTCTTC.

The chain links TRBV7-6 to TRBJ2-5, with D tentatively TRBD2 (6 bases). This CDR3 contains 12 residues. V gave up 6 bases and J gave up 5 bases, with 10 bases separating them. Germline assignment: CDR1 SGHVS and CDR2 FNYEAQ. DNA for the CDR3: TGTGCCAGCAGGCGGGACGACGAGACCCAGTACTTC. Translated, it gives CASRRDDETQYF.

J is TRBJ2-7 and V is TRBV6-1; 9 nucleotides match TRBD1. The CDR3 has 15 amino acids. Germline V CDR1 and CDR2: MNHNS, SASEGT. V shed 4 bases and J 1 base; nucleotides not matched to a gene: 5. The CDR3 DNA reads TGTGCCAGCAGTGGGGACAGGGCTAGTTCCTACGAGCAGTACTTC. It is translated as CASSGDRASSYEQYF.

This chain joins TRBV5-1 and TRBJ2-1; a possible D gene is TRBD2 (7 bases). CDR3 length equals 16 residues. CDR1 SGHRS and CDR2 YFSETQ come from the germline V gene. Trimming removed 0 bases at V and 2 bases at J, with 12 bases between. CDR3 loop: CASSLEGGLAYNEQFF. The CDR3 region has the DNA TGCGCCAGCAGCTTGGAGGGGGGGCTCGCCTACAATGAGCAGTTCTTC.

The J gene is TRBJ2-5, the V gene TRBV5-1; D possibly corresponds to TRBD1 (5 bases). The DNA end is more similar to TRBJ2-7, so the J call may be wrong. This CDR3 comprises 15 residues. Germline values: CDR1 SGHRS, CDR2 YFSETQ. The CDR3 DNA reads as TGCGCCAGCAGCTTGAACAGCAGGGCCGGCTACGAGCAGTACTTC. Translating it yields CASSLNSRAGYEQYF.

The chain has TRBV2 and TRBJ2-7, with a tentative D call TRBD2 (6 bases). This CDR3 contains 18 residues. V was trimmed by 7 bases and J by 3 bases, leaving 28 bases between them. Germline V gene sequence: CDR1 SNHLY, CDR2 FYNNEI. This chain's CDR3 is CASKPGTEHMVAVYEQYF. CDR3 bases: TGTGCCAGCAAACCCGGGACGGAGCATATGGTAGCGGTCTACGAGCAGTACTTC.

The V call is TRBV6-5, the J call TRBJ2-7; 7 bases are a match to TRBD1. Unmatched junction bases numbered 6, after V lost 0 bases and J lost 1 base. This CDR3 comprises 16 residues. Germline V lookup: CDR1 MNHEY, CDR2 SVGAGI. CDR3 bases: TGTGCCAGCAGTTACTCCCTCGGGACAGTTTCCTACGAGCAGTACTTC. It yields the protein CASSYSLGTVSYEQYF.

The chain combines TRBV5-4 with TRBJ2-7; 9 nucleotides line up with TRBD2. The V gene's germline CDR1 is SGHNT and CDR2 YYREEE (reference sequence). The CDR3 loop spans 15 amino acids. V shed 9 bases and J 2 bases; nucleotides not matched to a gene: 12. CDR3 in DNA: TGTGCCATCTCTGAGAGCGGGGGGACCGCCTACGAGCAGTACTTC. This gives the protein CAISESGGTAYEQYF.